The source of this TCR beta chain is a study of blood T cell repertoires in COVID-19. Study-level information: The United States, Italy and Spain were the sources of the acute and convalescent COVID-19 samples. PBMCs, B-cell-depleted T cells, or T cells were the source of the cDNA or gDNA that made up the material.

Germline CDR1 and CDR2: MNHEY and SVGAGI. V gave up 0 bases and J gave up 9 bases, with 15 bases separating them. This CDR3 comprises 16 residues. Produced via immunoSEQ multiplex PCR; TCRdb's table is partial and in-frame only. The sample has some 250,000 clones, about 88% seen once. The chain uses TRBV6-5 and TRBJ1-6; D not resolved. Source material: peripheral blood. This TCR came from a woman in her seventies with active or convalescent COVID-19. As DNA, the CDR3 is TGTGCCAGCAGTTACTCGCAGGAACCCTCGGCTTCACCCCTCCACTTT. Translated: CASSYSQEPSASPLHF.